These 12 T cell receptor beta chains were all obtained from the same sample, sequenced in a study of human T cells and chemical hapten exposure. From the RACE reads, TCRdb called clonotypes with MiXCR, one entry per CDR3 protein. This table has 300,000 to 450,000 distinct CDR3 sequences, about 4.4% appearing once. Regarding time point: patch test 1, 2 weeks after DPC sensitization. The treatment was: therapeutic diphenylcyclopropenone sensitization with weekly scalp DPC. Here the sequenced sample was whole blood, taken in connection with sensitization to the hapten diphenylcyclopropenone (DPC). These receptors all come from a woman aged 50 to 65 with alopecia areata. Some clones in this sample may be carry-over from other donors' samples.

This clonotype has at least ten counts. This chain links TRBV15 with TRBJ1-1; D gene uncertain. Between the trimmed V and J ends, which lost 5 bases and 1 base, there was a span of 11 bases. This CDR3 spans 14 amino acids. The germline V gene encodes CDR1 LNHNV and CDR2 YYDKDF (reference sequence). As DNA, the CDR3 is TGTGCCACCAGCGCCAGGACGTCGAACACTGAAGCTTTCTTT. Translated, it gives CATSARTSNTEAFF.

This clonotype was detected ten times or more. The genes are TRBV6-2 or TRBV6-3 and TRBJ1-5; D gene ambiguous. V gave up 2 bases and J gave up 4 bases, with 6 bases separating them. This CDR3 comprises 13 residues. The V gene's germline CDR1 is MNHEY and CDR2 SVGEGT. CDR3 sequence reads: CASSYVGNQPQHF. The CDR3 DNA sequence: TGTGCCAGCAGTTACGTGGGGAATCAGCCCCAGCATTTT.

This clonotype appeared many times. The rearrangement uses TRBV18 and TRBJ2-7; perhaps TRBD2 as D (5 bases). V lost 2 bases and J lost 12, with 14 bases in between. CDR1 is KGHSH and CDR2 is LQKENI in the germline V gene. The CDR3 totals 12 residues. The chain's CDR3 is CASSPTSEGWYF. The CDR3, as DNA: TGTGCCAGCTCACCAACTTCAGAGGGCTGGTACTTC.

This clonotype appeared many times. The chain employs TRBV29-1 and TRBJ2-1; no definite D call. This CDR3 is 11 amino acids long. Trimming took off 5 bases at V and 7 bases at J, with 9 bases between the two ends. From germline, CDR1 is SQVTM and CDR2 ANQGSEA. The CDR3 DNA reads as TGCAGCGTTCTTCCGAGTAATGAGCAGTTCTTC. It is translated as CSVLPSNEQFF.

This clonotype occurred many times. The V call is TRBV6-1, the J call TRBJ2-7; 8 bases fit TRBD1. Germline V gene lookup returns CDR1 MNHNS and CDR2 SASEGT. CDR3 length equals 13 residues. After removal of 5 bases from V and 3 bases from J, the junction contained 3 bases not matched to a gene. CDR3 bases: TGTGCCAGCAGTCCCACAGGGGGCTACGAGCAGTACTTC. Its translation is CASSPTGGYEQYF.

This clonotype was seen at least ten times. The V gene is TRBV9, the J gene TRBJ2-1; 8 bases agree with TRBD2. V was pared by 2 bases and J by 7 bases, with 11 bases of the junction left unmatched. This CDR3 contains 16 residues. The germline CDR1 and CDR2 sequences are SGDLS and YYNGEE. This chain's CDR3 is CASSVLDGRGRNEQFF. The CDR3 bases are TGTGCCAGCAGCGTCCTGGACGGGAGGGGACGAAATGAGCAGTTCTTC.

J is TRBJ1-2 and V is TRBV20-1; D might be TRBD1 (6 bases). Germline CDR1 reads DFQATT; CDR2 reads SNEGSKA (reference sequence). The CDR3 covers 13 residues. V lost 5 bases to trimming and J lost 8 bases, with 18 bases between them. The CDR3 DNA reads TGCAGTGCTCCCAAGCAGGGGCTCCGGGGCTACACCTTC. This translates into CSAPKQGLRGYTF.

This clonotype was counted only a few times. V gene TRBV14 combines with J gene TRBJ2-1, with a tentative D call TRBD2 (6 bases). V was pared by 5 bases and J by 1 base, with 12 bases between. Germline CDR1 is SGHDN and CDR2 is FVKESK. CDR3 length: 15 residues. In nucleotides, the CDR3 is TGTGCCAGCAGCACCTACGGGGGATCCTACAATGAGCAGTTCTTC. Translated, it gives CASSTYGGSYNEQFF.

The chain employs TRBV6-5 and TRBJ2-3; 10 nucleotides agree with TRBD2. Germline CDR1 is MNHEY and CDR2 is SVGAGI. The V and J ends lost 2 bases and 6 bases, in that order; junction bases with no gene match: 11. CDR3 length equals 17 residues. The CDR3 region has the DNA TGTGCCAGCAGTTACACAACTCCGGGACTAGCGACCGATACGCAGTATTTT. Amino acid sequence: CASSYTTPGLATDTQYF.

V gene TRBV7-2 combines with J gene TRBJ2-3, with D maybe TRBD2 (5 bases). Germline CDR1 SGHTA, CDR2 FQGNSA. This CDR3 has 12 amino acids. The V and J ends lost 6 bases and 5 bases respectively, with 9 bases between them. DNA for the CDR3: TGTGCCAGCAGGGACTCCCGAGATACGCAGTATTTT. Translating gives CASRDSRDTQYF.

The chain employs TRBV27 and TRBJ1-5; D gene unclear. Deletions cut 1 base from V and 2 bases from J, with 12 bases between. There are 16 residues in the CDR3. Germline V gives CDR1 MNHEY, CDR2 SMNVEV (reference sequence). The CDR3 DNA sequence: TGTGCCAGCAGTTTATACGGGGATCTGGGCAATCAGCCCCAGCATTTT. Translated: CASSLYGDLGNQPQHF.

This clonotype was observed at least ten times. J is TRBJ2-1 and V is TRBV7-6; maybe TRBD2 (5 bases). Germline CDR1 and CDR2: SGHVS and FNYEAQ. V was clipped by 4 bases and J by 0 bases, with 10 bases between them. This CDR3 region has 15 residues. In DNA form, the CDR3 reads TGTGCCAGCAGCTCGACTGACTACTCCTACAATGAGCAGTTCTTC. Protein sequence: CASSSTDYSYNEQFF.